A single TCR beta chain is shown here with its context. The target antigen is unknown. This entry comes from a study of shared clonotypes between healthy human individuals. Study context: The donor group consisted of a couple of women and a few men, aged 18 to 49. Study findings and constraints: Naive subsets, compared against memory subsets, generally had larger estimated richness values. The naive CD4 repertoires of a few donors were compared, and 5% to 6.5% of clonotypes were shared.

Using immunoSEQ multiplex PCR, the repertoire was profiled, and TCRdb retains in-frame clones only, with some absent. Here the sample spans 1,400,000 or so clones, approximately 98.5% being singletons. Germline V gene lookup returns CDR1 SGHRS and CDR2 YFSETQ. This CDR3 is 14 amino acids long. V dropped 4 bases and J dropped 4 bases, with 12 bases sitting between them. The TCR comes from a man aged 25-45 years in good health. The rearrangement uses TRBV5-1 and TRBJ2-1, with a tentative D call TRBD2 (6 bases). The material sequenced was naive CD4+ T cells sorted from blood. Subset: CD45RA+ positively selected. The CDR3 DNA is TGCGCCAGCAGCCCCACCGGGACTTACAATGAGCAGTTCTTC. It codes for CASSPTGTYNEQFF.